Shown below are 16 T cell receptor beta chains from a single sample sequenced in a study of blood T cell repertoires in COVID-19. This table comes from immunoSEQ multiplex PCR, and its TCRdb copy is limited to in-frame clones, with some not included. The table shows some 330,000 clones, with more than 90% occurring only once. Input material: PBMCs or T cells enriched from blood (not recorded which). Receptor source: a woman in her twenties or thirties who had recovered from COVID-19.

CDR3 sequence: CASSYYPGETQYF. The CDR3 nucleotides are TGTGCCAGCAGCTATTACCCGGGAGAGACCCAGTACTTC. This chain joins TRBV9 and TRBJ2-5; unclear D gene. Germline V gene data show CDR1 as SGDLS and CDR2 as YYNGEE. This CDR3 has 13 amino acids. Trimming removed 4 bases at V and 4 bases at J, with 11 bases between.

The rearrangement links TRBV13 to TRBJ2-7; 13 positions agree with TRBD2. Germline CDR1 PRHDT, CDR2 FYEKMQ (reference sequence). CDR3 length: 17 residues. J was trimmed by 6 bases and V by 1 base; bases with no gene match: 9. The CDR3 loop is CASSLVGLAGRGSEQYF. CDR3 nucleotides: TGTGCCAGCAGCTTAGTGGGACTAGCGGGGAGAGGAAGCGAGCAGTACTTC. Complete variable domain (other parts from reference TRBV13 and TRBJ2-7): AAGVIQSPRHLIKEKRETATLKCYPIPRHDTVYWYQQGPGQDPQFLISFYEKMQSDKGSIPDRFSAQQFSDYHSELNMSSLELGDSALYFCASSLVGLAGRGSEQYFGPGTRLTVT.

The CDR3 loop reads CASSVRGTVPIEAFF. The CDR3 bases are TGTGCCAGCAGTGTAAGGGGTACCGTACCAATTGAAGCTTTCTTT. V is TRBV2 and J is TRBJ1-1; perhaps TRBD1 as D (5 bases). V lost 4 bases and J lost 7, with 19 bases in between. The germline V gene encodes CDR1 SNHLY and CDR2 FYNNEI. The CDR3 sequence is 15 residues long.

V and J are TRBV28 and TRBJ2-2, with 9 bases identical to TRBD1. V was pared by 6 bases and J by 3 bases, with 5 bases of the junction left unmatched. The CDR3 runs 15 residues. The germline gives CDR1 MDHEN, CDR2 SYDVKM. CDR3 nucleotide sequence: TGTGCCAGCAGCTCGGGACAGGGTTACACCGGGGAGCTGTTTTTT. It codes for CASSSGQGYTGELFF. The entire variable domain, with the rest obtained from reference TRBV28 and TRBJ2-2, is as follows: DVKVTQSSRYLVKRTGEKVFLECVQDMDHENMFWYRQDPGLGLRLIYFSYDVKMKEKGDIPEGYSVSREKKERFSLILESASTNQTSMYLCASSSGQGYTGELFFGEGSRLTVL.

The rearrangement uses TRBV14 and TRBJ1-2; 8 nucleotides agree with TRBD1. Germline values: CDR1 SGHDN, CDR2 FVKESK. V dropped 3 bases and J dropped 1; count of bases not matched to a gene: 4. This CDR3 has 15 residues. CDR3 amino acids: CASSQWTGSNYGYTF. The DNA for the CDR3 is TGTGCCAGCAGCCAGTGGACAGGGAGTAACTATGGCTACACCTTC.

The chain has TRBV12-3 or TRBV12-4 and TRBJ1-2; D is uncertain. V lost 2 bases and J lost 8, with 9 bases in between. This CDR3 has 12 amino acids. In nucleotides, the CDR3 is TGTGCCAGCAGTTTAATTCTGAGAGGCTACACCTTC. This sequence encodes CASSLILRGYTF.

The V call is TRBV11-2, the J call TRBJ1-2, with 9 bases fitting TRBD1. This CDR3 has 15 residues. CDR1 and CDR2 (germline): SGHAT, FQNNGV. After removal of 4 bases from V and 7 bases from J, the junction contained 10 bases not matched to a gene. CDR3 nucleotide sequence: TGTGCCAGCAGCTACGGGACAGGGCCTTTTTTTGGCTACACCTTC. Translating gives CASSYGTGPFFGYTF. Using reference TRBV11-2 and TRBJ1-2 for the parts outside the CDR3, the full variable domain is EAGVAQSPRYKIIEKRQSVAFWCNPISGHATLYWYQQILGQGPKLLIQFQNNGVVDDSQLPKDRFSAERLKGVDSTLKIQPAKLEDSAVYLCASSYGTGPFFGYTFGSGTRLTVV.

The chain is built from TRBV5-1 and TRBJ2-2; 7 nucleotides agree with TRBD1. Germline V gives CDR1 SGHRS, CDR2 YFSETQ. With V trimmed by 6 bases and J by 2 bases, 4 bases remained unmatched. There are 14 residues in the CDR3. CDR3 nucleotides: TGCGCCAGCACCGACAGGGCTAACACCGGGGAGCTGTTTTTT. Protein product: CASTDRANTGELFF.

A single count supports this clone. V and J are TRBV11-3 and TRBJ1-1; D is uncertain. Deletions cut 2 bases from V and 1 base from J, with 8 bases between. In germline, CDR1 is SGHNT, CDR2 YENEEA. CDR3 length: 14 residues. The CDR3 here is CASSLSPGNTEAFF. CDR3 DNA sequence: TGTGCCAGCAGCTTATCCCCAGGGAACACTGAAGCTTTCTTT.

CDR3 sequence reads: CAITSGGANPGELFF. DNA of the CDR3: TGTGCCATAACTAGCGGGGGGGCGAATCCCGGGGAGCTGTTTTTT. The V call is TRBV7-9, the J call TRBJ2-2; 13 bases agree with TRBD2. J was trimmed by 6 bases and V by 10 bases; bases with no gene match: 8. Germline CDR1 is SEHNR and CDR2 is FQNEAQ (reference sequence). The CDR3 loop spans 15 amino acids. The full variable domain, rest sourced from reference TRBV7-9 and TRBJ2-2, is DTGVSQNPRHKITKRGQNVTFRCDPISEHNRLYWYRQTLGQGPEFLTYFQNEAQLEKSRLLSDRFSAERPKGSFSTLEIQRTEQGDSAMYLCAITSGGANPGELFFGEGSRLTVL.

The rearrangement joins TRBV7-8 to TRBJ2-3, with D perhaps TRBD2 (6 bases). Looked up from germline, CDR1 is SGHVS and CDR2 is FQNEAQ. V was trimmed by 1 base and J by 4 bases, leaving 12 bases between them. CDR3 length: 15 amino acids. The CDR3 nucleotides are TGTGCCAGCAGCTTAGGCGCTGGAGGGCCAGATACGCAGTATTTT. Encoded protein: CASSLGAGGPDTQYF.

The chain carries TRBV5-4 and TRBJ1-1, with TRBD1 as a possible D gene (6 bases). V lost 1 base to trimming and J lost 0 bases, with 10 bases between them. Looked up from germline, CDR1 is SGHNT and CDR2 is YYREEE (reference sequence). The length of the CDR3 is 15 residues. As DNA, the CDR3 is TGTGCCAGCAGCTTGACAGGGCTTGTGAACACTGAAGCTTTCTTT. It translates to CASSLTGLVNTEAFF.

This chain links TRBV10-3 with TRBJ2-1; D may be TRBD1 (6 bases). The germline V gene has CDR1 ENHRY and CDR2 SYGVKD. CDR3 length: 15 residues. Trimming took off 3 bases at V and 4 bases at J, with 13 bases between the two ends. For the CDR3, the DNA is TGTGCCATCAGTGAAGGGGGAGTCACGTACAATGAGCAGTTCTTC. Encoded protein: CAISEGGVTYNEQFF.

The CDR3: CASSLAGHEQYF. As DNA, the CDR3 is TGTGCCAGCAGCTTAGCTGGCCACGAGCAGTACTTC. The gene calls are TRBV7-8 and TRBJ2-7; D remains unclear. V lost 0 bases and J 5 bases, leaving 5 bases between the germline ends. There are 12 residues in the CDR3. CDR1 is SGHVS, CDR2 FQNEAQ, per germline.

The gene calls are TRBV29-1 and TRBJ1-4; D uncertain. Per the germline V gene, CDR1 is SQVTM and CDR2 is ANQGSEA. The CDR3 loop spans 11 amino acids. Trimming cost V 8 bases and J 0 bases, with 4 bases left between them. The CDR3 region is CSSATNEKLFF. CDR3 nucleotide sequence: TGCAGCTCAGCAACTAATGAAAAACTGTTTTTT.

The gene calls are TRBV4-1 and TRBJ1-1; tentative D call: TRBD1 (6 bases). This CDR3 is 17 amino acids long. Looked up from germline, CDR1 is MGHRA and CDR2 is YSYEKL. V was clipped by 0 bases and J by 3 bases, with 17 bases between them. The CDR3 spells CASSQEYSGGWDTEAFF. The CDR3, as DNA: TGCGCCAGCAGCCAAGAGTATTCGGGGGGCTGGGACACTGAAGCTTTCTTT.